This T cell receptor (beta chain) was identified during a study of response to subunit inactivated influenza vaccine. There are 14 residues in the CDR3. V gave up 7 bases and J gave up 6 bases, with 19 bases separating them. The germline V gene has CDR1 SGHNT and CDR2 YYREEE (reference sequence). TCRdb re-derived calls from the RT-PCR reads in MiXCR, one entry per CDR3 protein. The sample comprises hundreds of thousands of distinct CDR3 sequences, roughly 10% of which are singletons, and roughly 10% rests with the top ten. This clonotype has ten or more counts. The chain couples TRBV5-4 to TRBJ1-2; no firm D call. Source: PBMCs from blood, taken on the day of vaccination. The sequence was obtained from a man aged 50 or older who received an inactivated influenza vaccine. CDR3 nucleotides: TGTGCCAGCGGACCGTTAAAGGAGTCTGATGGCTACACCTTC. Encoded protein: CASGPLKESDGYTF.